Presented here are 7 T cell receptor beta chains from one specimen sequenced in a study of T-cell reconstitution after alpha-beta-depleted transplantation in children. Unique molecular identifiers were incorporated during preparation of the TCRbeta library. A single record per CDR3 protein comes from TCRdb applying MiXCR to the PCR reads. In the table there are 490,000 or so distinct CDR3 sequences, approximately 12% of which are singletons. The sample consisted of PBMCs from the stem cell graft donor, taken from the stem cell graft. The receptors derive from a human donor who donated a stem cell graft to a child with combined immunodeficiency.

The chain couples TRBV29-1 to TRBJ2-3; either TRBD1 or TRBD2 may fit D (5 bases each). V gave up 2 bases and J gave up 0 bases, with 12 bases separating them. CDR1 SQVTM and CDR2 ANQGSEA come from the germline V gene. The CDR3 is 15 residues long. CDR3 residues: CSVEPREGSTDTQYF. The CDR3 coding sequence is TGCAGCGTTGAACCCCGCGAGGGGAGCACAGATACGCAGTATTTT.

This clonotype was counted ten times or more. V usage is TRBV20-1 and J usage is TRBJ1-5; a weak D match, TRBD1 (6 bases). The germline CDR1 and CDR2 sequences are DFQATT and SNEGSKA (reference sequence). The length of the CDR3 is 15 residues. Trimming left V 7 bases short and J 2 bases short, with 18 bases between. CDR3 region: CSVGGVGGGNQPQHF. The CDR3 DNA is TGCAGTGTTGGGGGCGTGGGAGGAGGCAATCAGCCCCAGCATTTT.

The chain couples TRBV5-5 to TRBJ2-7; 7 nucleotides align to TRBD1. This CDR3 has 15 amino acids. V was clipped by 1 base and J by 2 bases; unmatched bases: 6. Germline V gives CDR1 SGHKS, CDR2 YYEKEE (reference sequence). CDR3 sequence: CASSLSGQDTYEQYF. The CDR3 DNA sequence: TGTGCCAGCAGCTTGAGCGGACAGGACACCTACGAGCAGTACTTC.

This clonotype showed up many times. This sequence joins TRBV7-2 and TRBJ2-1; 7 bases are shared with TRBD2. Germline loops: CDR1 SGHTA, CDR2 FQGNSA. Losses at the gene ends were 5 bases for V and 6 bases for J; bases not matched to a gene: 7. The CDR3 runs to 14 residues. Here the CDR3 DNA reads TGTGCCAGCAGCCCTCGACTAGCCGGCAATGAGCAGTTCTTC. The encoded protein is CASSPRLAGNEQFF.

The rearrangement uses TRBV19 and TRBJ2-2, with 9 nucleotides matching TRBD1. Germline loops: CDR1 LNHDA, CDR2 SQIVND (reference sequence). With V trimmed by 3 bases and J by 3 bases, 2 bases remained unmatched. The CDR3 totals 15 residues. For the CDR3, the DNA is TGTGCCAGTAGTATTAGGACAGGGGACACCGGGGAGCTGTTTTTT. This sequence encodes CASSIRTGDTGELFF. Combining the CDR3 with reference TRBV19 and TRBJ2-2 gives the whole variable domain DGGITQSPKYLFRKEGQNVTLSCEQNLNHDAMYWYRQDPGQGLRLIYYSQIVNDFQKGDIAEGYSVSREKKESFPLTVTSAQKNPTAFYLCASSIRTGDTGELFFGEGSRLTVL.

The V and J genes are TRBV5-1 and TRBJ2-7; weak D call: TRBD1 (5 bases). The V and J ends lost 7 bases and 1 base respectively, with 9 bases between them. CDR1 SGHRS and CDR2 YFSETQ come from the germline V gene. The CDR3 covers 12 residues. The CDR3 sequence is CASQSGSYEQYF. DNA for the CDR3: TGCGCCAGCCAGTCAGGGTCCTACGAGCAGTACTTC.

CDR3 protein: CASSAGTWQETQYF. CDR3 DNA sequence: TGCGCCAGCAGCGCCGGGACGTGGCAAGAGACCCAGTACTTC. The rearrangement joins TRBV5-1 to TRBJ2-5; D may correspond to TRBD1 or TRBD2 (5 bases each). With 4 bases removed from V and 2 bases from J, the gap between germline ends came to 12 bases. Germline V gene lookup returns CDR1 SGHRS and CDR2 YFSETQ. The length of the CDR3 is 14 residues.